Listed here is a single TCR beta chain. Antigen unknown. This CDR3 contains 13 residues. Trimming removed 10 bases at V and 0 bases at J, with 12 bases between. Using constant-segment primers, 5'RACE produced TCR alpha and TCR beta cDNA libraries carrying sample barcodes and UMIs. Via MiXCR, TCRdb re-called the 5' RACE reads, giving one row per CDR3 protein. The sample holds 250,000 to 300,000 distinct CDR3 sequences, around 16% seen once. This sample was taken from a study of T-cell memory formation after mild COVID-19. At the level of the study: Largely, the TCR clusters proved donor specific.

Study-wide results and limits: Clones that contracted from day 15 to 85 were balanced CD4/CD8, while later expanders leaned CD4+. Clones which contracted sat mainly in CM and EM if CD4+, and in EMRA if CD8+.

The chain couples TRBV12-3 or TRBV12-4 to TRBJ1-1, with D possibly matching TRBD1 (5 bases). This sequence originates from a man between 18 and 35 years old who had mild COVID-19 (a few samples of this study predate the infection). Cell type and time point are not known. Sequencing was carried out using PBMCs or a T cell subset sorted from them (not recorded which). The CDR3 sequence: CANRQSMNTEAFF. In DNA form, the CDR3 reads TGTGCCAACCGACAGTCCATGAACACTGAAGCTTTCTTT.